A single sample is the source of the 10 T cell receptor beta chains below, sequenced in a study of cytomegalovirus exposure and HLA in healthy donors. The PCR made use of 60 Vbeta and 13 Jbeta primers. The table came from immunoSEQ multiplex PCR; TCRdb's copy has only in-frame clones and leaves some out. Among 170,000 or so clones, more than 60% were seen once, and the ten largest hold about 1.4%. The specimen sequenced was PBMCs. All receptors come from a woman aged 30 to 39 in good health and CMV-seronegative.

J is TRBJ2-7 and V is TRBV5-1; TRBD2 matches 8 bases. This CDR3 spans 15 amino acids. Germline V gene sequence: CDR1 SGHRS, CDR2 YFSETQ. The V segment lost 8 bases and the J segment 4 bases; nucleotides outside the gene matches: 14. The CDR3 loop is CASKGRGVIWYEQYF. As DNA, the CDR3 is TGCGCCAGTAAAGGGCGGGGGGTAATCTGGTACGAGCAGTACTTC.

Worth noting for this clone: The sample holds other DNA sequences that translate to the same CDR3. The chain has TRBV6-5 and TRBJ2-3; TRBD1 aligns across 7 bases. The junction had 14 bases not matched to a gene; V was cut back by 9 bases and J by 5 bases. Germline assignment: CDR1 MNHEY and CDR2 SVGAGI. The CDR3 runs 15 residues. The CDR3, as DNA: TGTGCCAGTAGCTTTCACCCCCCAGGGGGAGATACGCAGTATTTT. Translating it yields CASSFHPPGGDTQYF.

The chain carries TRBV4-1 and TRBJ1-1; D gene unclear. The CDR3 totals 13 residues. Germline V lookup: CDR1 MGHRA, CDR2 YSYEKL. V was pared by 4 bases and J by 1 base, with 7 bases between. CDR3: CASSPMRNTEAFF. Written as DNA, the CDR3 is TGCGCCAGCAGCCCGATGAGGAACACTGAAGCTTTCTTT.

This clone was detected only once. The chain uses TRBV7-6 and TRBJ2-5; TRBD2 might be the D (6 bases). CDR3 length: 14 amino acids. Trimming cost V 1 base and J 3 bases, with 9 bases left between them. Germline CDR1 is SGHVS and CDR2 is FNYEAQ. CDR3 sequence reads: CASSLDWGEETQYF. Written as DNA, the CDR3 is TGTGCCAGCAGCTTAGACTGGGGGGAAGAGACCCAGTACTTC.

This chain links TRBV15 with TRBJ1-5; D is uncertain. The V and J ends lost 1 base and 5 bases respectively, with 3 bases between them. This CDR3 contains 12 residues. Germline V gene lookup returns CDR1 LNHNV and CDR2 YYDKDF (reference sequence). The DNA of the CDR3 is TGTGCCACCAGCAGAGGGCATCAGCCCCAGCATTTT. This gives the protein CATSRGHQPQHF. Using reference TRBV15 and TRBJ1-5 for the parts outside the CDR3, the full variable domain is DAMVIQNPRYQVTQFGKPVTLSCSQTLNHNVMYWYQQKSSQAPKLLFHYYDKDFNNEADTPDNFQSRRPNTSFCFLDIRSPGLGDTAMYLCATSRGHQPQHFGDGTRLSIL.

The gene calls are TRBV7-2 and TRBJ1-6; D remains ambiguous. From germline, CDR1 is SGHTA and CDR2 FQGNSA. The V end was cut by 5 bases, the J end by 8 bases, with 7 bases between. The CDR3 has 12 amino acids. CDR3 sequence (DNA): TGTGCCAGCAGCCACAGTGATTCACCCCTCCACTTT. This sequence encodes CASSHSDSPLHF.

CDR3 coding DNA: TGCGCCAGCAGCTCCCTACAGGGTCCAGAGACCCAGTACTTC. Translating it yields CASSSLQGPETQYF. The chain couples TRBV5-1 to TRBJ2-5; a possible D gene is TRBD1 (6 bases). V was trimmed by 3 bases and J by 4 bases, leaving 13 bases between them. The CDR3 covers 14 residues. Per the germline V gene, CDR1 is SGHRS and CDR2 is YFSETQ.

This clone was recorded only once. The V and J genes are TRBV6-5 and TRBJ2-1; TRBD2 matches at 8 bases. Trimming took 6 bases from V and 12 from J; bases not matched to a gene: 16. The CDR3 covers 15 residues. Germline CDR1 reads MNHEY; CDR2 reads SVGAGI. The CDR3, as DNA: TGTGCCAGCAGGTCCGGGACTAGTGTTGGTACGGGGCAGTTCTTC. It encodes CASRSGTSVGTGQFF.

V usage is TRBV6-1 and J usage is TRBJ2-5; D may be TRBD2 (5 bases). CDR3 length: 14 amino acids. With 1 base removed from V and 8 bases from J, the gap between germline ends came to 14 bases. Germline CDR1 reads MNHNS; CDR2 reads SASEGT. The CDR3 here is CASSEGRGYGTQYF. CDR3 in DNA: TGTGCCAGCAGTGAAGGGCGAGGGTATGGAACCCAGTACTTC.

The chain uses TRBV19 and TRBJ1-5, with D possibly matching TRBD1 (5 bases). The germline gives CDR1 LNHDA, CDR2 SQIVND (reference sequence). The CDR3 runs to 15 residues. Trimming took 7 bases from V and 2 from J, leaving 15 bases between them. CDR3 in DNA: TGTGCCAGTACCTCGGGGGGAGGAGGCAATCAGCCCCAGCATTTT. Translating gives CASTSGGGGNQPQHF.